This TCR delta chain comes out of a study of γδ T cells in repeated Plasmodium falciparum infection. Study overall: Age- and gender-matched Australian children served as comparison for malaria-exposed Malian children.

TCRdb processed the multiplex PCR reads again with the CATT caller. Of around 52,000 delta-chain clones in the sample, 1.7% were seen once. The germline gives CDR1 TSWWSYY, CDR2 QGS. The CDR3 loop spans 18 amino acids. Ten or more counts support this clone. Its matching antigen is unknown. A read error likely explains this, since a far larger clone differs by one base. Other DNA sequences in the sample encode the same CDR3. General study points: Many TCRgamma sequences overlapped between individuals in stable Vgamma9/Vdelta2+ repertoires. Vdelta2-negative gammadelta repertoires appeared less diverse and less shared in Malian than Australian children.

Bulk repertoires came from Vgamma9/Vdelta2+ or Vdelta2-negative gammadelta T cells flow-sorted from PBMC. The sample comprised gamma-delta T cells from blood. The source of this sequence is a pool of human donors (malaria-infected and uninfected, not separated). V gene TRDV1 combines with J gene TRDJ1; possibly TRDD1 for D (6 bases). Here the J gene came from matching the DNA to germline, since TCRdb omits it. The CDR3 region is CALGELPWWINRIDKLIF. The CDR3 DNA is TGCGCTCTTGGGGAACTTCCCTGGTGGATAAATAGGATCGATAAACTCATCTTT.